Sequencing of this T cell receptor (beta chain) was carried out in a study of blood T cell repertoires in COVID-19. Study-wide context: The study drew acute and convalescent COVID-19 samples from the United States, Italy and Spain. The cDNA or gDNA used as material had been derived from T cells, B-cell-depleted T cells, or PBMCs.

Individuals aged roughly 18 to 95 years were recruited from 20 to 25 US areas. This CDR3 is built from 18 residues. Germline assignment: CDR1 LNHDA and CDR2 SQIVND (reference sequence). V was cut by 0 bases and J by 4 bases, with 16 bases left in between. Authors' processing steps: From reference gene primer amplification, estimates of nucleated cell counts were derived. Clones were read by immunoSEQ multiplex PCR, and TCRdb kept only the in-frame ones, dropping some. That table supplies the V and J calls and clone size; D and trimming were determined from the DNA. The sample has about 400,000 clones; 85% to 90% are singletons.

The chain has TRBV19 and TRBJ2-6; TRBD2 might be the D (6 bases). The sequence was obtained from a woman aged 30 to 39 with acute COVID-19. Specimen: PBMCs or T cells enriched from blood (not recorded which). The CDR3 nucleotides read TGTGCCAGTAGTATAGATGCGGGGCCCCTGCTGGGGGCCAACGTCCTGACTTTC. This translates into CASSIDAGPLLGANVLTF.